The sequence of this TCR beta chain was determined in a study of T cell repertoires in cytomegalovirus infection. On the study more broadly: The authors used CMV epitopes that were HLA-C-restricted (recently identified) and HLA-B-restricted (well studied). Through public TCR beta signatures, both CMV infection and matching HLA type were indicated. Study conclusions and caveats: HLA-C-restricted CMV-specific TCR beta clonotypes were dominant in the ex vivo response.

This clonotype has a handful of counts. The antigen is unknown. Each CDR3 protein is one row after TCRdb ran MiXCR on the reads. This sample yields a few hundred thousand distinct CDR3 sequences, of which 30% to 40% are seen a single time; roughly 15% belongs to the top ten. The V end lost 4 bases, the J end lost 7 bases, and 14 bases lay between the germline ends. The CDR3 runs to 14 residues. The germline V gene encodes CDR1 MGHRA and CDR2 YSYEKL. The TCR was taken from a human donor in good health (CMV status not recorded). Some clones in this sample may be carry-over from other donors' samples. The sample in question was cultured PBMCs, obtained from culture after CMV antigen stimulation. The chain carries TRBV4-1 and TRBJ1-5; D is possibly TRBD1 (5 bases). The DNA of the CDR3 is TGCGCCAGCAGCCGCCAGGGAGAAAGGCAGCCCCAGCATTTT. Translating gives CASSRQGERQPQHF.